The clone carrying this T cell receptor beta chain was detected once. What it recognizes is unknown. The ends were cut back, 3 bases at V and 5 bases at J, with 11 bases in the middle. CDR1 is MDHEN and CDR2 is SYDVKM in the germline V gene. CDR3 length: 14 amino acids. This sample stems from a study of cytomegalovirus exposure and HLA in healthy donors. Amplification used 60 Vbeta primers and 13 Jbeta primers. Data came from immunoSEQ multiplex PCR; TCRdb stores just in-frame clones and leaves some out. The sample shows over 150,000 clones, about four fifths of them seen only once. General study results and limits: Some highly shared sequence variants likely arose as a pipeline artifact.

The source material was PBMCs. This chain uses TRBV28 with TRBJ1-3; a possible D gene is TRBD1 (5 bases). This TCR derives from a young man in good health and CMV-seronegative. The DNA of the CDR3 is TGTGCCAGCAGTTTTACAGGTCCCCGAAACACCATATATTTT. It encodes CASSFTGPRNTIYF.